The 19 T cell receptor beta chains given below trace back to one sample, sequenced in a study of PD-1 blockade in mismatch repair-deficient tumors. The protocol was immunoSEQ multiplex PCR, while the TCRdb copy is restricted to in-frame clones and leaves out a portion. Seen here are some 100,000 clones, approximately 80% observed once, and the top ten hold about 6.3%. This specimen was peripheral blood, taken 30 to 36 weeks after starting pembrolizumab. All receptors derive from an adult with mismatch repair-deficient cancer.

The V call is TRBV5-6, the J call TRBJ2-7, with 9 bases that match TRBD2. Germline assignment: CDR1 SGHDT and CDR2 YYEEEE. The CDR3 length is 16 residues. V gave up 4 bases and J gave up 6 bases; unmatched junction bases: 14. CDR3 loop: CASSRRGGRVVGEQYF. CDR3 nucleotide sequence: TGTGCCAGCAGCCGCCGGGGCGGGAGGGTCGTCGGCGAGCAGTACTTC.

The chain joins TRBV29-1 to TRBJ1-1; 9 bases align to TRBD1. The V gene end was trimmed by 6 bases and the J gene end by 5 bases; junction bases not matched to a gene: 7. The CDR3 contains 13 residues. Germline CDR1 is SQVTM and CDR2 is ANQGSEA. This chain's CDR3 is CSVSQGAVTEAFF. The CDR3 DNA is TGCAGCGTGTCACAGGGGGCGGTGACTGAAGCTTTCTTT.

The chain uses TRBV19 and TRBJ1-2; D is undetermined. This CDR3 is 12 amino acids long. CDR1 and CDR2 from the germline V gene are LNHDA and SQIVND (reference sequence). The V end lost 5 bases, the J end lost 4 bases, and 8 bases lay between the germline ends. CDR3: CASSPRGYGYTF. DNA for the CDR3: TGTGCCAGTAGTCCCCGGGGCTATGGCTACACCTTC.

The rearrangement joins TRBV10-3 to TRBJ1-3, with D uncertain. This CDR3 is 13 amino acids long. Germline V gives CDR1 ENHRY, CDR2 SYGVKD. V lost 10 bases and J lost 4, with 14 bases in between. The CDR3 here is CASVGQSGNTIYF. In DNA, the CDR3 is TGTGCCAGCGTGGGCCAATCAGGAAACACCATATATTTT.

The CDR3 here is CASSQGGGDTQYF. The CDR3 nucleotides are TGCGCCAGCAGCCAGGGAGGAGGAGATACGCAGTATTTT. The chain employs TRBV4-1 and TRBJ2-3, with a weak D call TRBD2 (6 bases). Germline V gene sequence: CDR1 MGHRA, CDR2 YSYEKL. The CDR3 totals 13 residues. The V gene lost 3 bases and the J gene lost 5 bases, with 9 bases spanning the gap.

This clone has just one count. The J gene is TRBJ2-5, the V gene TRBV27; 7 nucleotides agree with TRBD2. The germline CDR1 and CDR2 sequences are MNHEY and SMNVEV (reference sequence). The ends lost 6 bases at V and 2 bases at J; junction bases unmatched: 9. The CDR3 has 15 residues. CDR3 in amino acids: CASSYQPGLQETQYF. The CDR3 DNA reads TGTGCCAGCAGCTATCAACCGGGACTACAAGAGACCCAGTACTTC.

The chain joins TRBV5-4 to TRBJ2-7; D remains ambiguous. Germline V gene data show CDR1 as SGHNT and CDR2 as YYREEE (reference sequence). This CDR3 comprises 12 residues. Trimming removed 0 bases from V and 2 bases from J, with 3 bases in between. CDR3 in amino acids: CASSLGAYEQYF. DNA of the CDR3: TGTGCCAGCAGCTTGGGTGCCTACGAGCAGTACTTC. Variable domain in full (rest from reference TRBV5-4 and TRBJ2-7): ETGVTQSPTHLIKTRGQQVTLRCSSQSGHNTVSWYQQALGQGPQFIFQYYREEENGRGNFPPRFSGLQFPNYSSELNVNALELDDSALYLCASSLGAYEQYFGPGTRLTVT.

The chain combines TRBV4-1 with TRBJ2-1, with D perhaps matching TRBD1 (6 bases). The germline V gene encodes CDR1 MGHRA and CDR2 YSYEKL. Trimming left V 2 bases short and J 5 bases short, with 13 bases between. CDR3 size: 15 residues. CDR3 in DNA: TGCGCCAGCAGCCAACCCCTAGGACAGCACAATGAGCAGTTCTTC. This encodes CASSQPLGQHNEQFF.

V usage is TRBV5-1 and J usage is TRBJ1-5; D is possibly TRBD1 (5 bases). Germline CDR1 is SGHRS and CDR2 is YFSETQ. V gave up 2 bases and J gave up 4 bases, with 10 bases separating them. This CDR3 has 14 amino acids. The CDR3 region is CASSFMGGNQPQHF. CDR3 sequence (DNA): TGCGCCAGCAGCTTCATGGGGGGGAATCAGCCCCAGCATTTT.

The genes are TRBV27 and TRBJ2-1; D may match TRBD1 or TRBD2 (6 bases each). The V end was cut by 5 bases, the J end by 6 bases, with 20 bases between. From germline, CDR1 is MNHEY and CDR2 SMNVEV (reference sequence). This CDR3 is 16 amino acids long. CDR3 sequence: CASSRRLGGFTNEQFF. CDR3 coding DNA: TGTGCCAGCAGTCGACGTTTGGGGGGCTTCACCAATGAGCAGTTCTTC.

V usage is TRBV19 and J usage is TRBJ2-7, with 8 nucleotides matching TRBD2. The J segment lost 3 bases and the V segment lost 3 bases, leaving 4 bases of the junction unmatched. Germline CDR1 is LNHDA and CDR2 is SQIVND (reference sequence). This CDR3 region has 14 residues. The CDR3 DNA follows: TGTGCCAGTAGTATTAGGGGGACTAGCTACGAGCAGTACTTC. Translating it yields CASSIRGTSYEQYF. The complete variable domain, with remaining parts taken from reference TRBV19 and TRBJ2-7, reads DGGITQSPKYLFRKEGQNVTLSCEQNLNHDAMYWYRQDPGQGLRLIYYSQIVNDFQKGDIAEGYSVSREKKESFPLTVTSAQKNPTAFYLCASSIRGTSYEQYFGPGTRLTVT.

The chain joins TRBV9 to TRBJ2-2, with D perhaps TRBD1 (6 bases). Germline loops: CDR1 SGDLS, CDR2 YYNGEE. V lost 3 bases and J 1 base, leaving 13 bases between the germline ends. This CDR3 comprises 16 residues. The CDR3 here is CASSAPWGQNTGELFF. The CDR3 coding sequence is TGTGCCAGCAGCGCCCCATGGGGACAGAACACCGGGGAGCTGTTTTTT.

In its sample, this clone was seen a few times. V usage is TRBV7-6 and J usage is TRBJ2-7, with unresolved D. CDR1 SGHVS and CDR2 FNYEAQ come from the germline V gene. V lost 4 bases and J lost 7, with 11 bases in between. This CDR3 contains 12 residues. CDR3 sequence: CASSSKLGEQYF. The CDR3 nucleotides read TGTGCCAGCAGCTCAAAGTTGGGTGAGCAGTACTTC.

The chain combines TRBV4-1 with TRBJ1-5; D uncertain. The V end was cut by 1 base, the J end by 3 bases, with 4 bases between. The CDR3 totals 13 residues. Germline V CDR1 and CDR2: MGHRA, YSYEKL. The CDR3 sequence is CASSQGFNQPQHF. In nucleotides, the CDR3 is TGCGCCAGCAGCCAAGGTTTCAATCAGCCCCAGCATTTT.

This chain links TRBV6-4 with TRBJ2-7; 10 nucleotides line up with TRBD2. V lost 6 bases and J lost 2; bases outside the gene matches: 7. There are 15 residues in the CDR3. Germline loops: CDR1 MRHNA, CDR2 SNTAGT. CDR3 sequence (DNA): TGTGCCAGCAGGAAAGAGCGGGAGGGCCCCTACGAGCAGTACTTC. Residues: CASRKEREGPYEQYF.

J is TRBJ1-4 and V is TRBV6-5; tentatively, D is TRBD1 (5 bases). The CDR3 spans 15 residues. With 5 bases removed from V and 2 bases from J, the gap between germline ends came to 12 bases. Germline CDR1 is MNHEY and CDR2 is SVGAGI. CDR3 coding DNA: TGTGCCAGCAGTCACAGGTTGGGGACTAATGAAAAACTGTTTTTT. Its translation is CASSHRLGTNEKLFF.

The rearrangement joins TRBV28 to TRBJ2-5; D ambiguous. Germline CDR1 is MDHEN and CDR2 is SYDVKM. V lost 7 bases to trimming and J lost 1 base, with 7 bases between them. CDR3 length: 12 amino acids. The CDR3 region has the DNA TGTGCCAGCACTAACCCCCAAGAGACCCAGTACTTC. Its translation is CASTNPQETQYF.

This chain joins TRBV5-1 and TRBJ2-3, with TRBD2 matching over 15 bases. V lost 4 bases to trimming and J lost 5 bases; unmatched junction nucleotides: 8. There are 17 residues in the CDR3. Germline CDR1 reads SGHRS; CDR2 reads YFSETQ. The CDR3 nucleotides are TGCGCCAGCAGCGCTCGGACTAGCGGGAGGGGACAAGATACGCAGTATTTT. It is translated as CASSARTSGRGQDTQYF.

As for this clone: One end of the junction fails to match germline, which may point to a read error. The gene calls are TRBV19 and TRBJ2-1; 7 bases are a match to TRBD1. From germline, CDR1 is LNHDA and CDR2 SQIVND (reference sequence). This CDR3 spans 13 amino acids. The CDR3, as DNA: TGCGCCAGTAGCGAGGGGGCGCACATTGAGCAGTTCTTC. Residues: CASSEGAHIEQFF.